This T cell receptor beta chain was found in a study of vaccination and CD4 T cells after COVID-19. Treatment noted: approximately 9-day PBMC culture with coronavirus spike peptide pools or control peptides (ViraFEST assay). CDR1 and CDR2 from the germline V gene are SGHTA and FQGTGA. Trimming took 0 bases from V and 5 from J, leaving 8 bases between them. This CDR3 region has 14 residues. This clonotype has more than one count but fewer than ten. Its antigen is currently unknown. Notes on the study in general: Convalescent patients' median share of reactive clones seen only post-vaccination was 70% to 90%. Within the convalescent patients, spike mono-reactivity was found in 304 of 307 vaccine-specific clones.

Once obtained from cultured CD4+ T cells, the DNA was sequenced using the Oncomine TCR Beta short-read assay. The source of extracted genomic DNA was cultured CD4+ T cells. Via MiXCR, TCRdb re-called the PCR reads, giving one row per CDR3 protein. The profile shows more than 15,000 distinct CDR3 sequences, around 40% of them singletons. The rearrangement links TRBV7-3 to TRBJ2-1; D is ambiguous. The origin of this receptor is a human donor who had recovered from COVID-19. The specimen sequenced was CD4+ T cells from blood, cultured in vitro. CDR3 sequence reads: CASSLTHGDNEQFF. The CDR3 DNA follows: TGTGCCAGCAGCTTAACCCACGGTGACAATGAGCAGTTCTTC.